These T cell receptor beta chains were read from a single sample in a study of cytomegalovirus exposure and HLA in healthy donors. Profiled with immunoSEQ multiplex PCR; TCRdb holds only in-frame clones, not every one. There are about 74,000 clones in the sample; approximately 95% occur only once, and about 1.4% lies in the top ten. The sample consisted of PBMCs. Every receptor here comes from a young man in good health and CMV-seropositive. The CDR3 runs from the conserved cysteine through the conserved F or W. A D gene is named only where the DNA matches it firmly. Where a row states a size, it is once, few, many or the class of an expanded clone; other rows omit it.

-	TRBV15	-	TRBJ2-1	TGTGCCACCAGCAGAGATTCAGGGTACGAGCAGTTCTTC	CATSRDSGYEQFF
TRBD1	TRBV6-1	-	TRBJ1-2	TGTGCCAGCAGTGAAGGAGACAGGGTCCTTAGCTATGGCTACACCTTC	CASSEGDRVLSYGYTF
-	TRBV25-1	once	TRBJ2-1	TGTGCCAGCAGTGCTCAGGGTGGTTTCTACAATGAGCAGTTCTTC	CASSAQGGFYNEQFF
TRBD1	TRBV5-6	once	TRBJ2-7	TGTGCCAGCAGAGCCGGACAGGGGGCTAGGGAGCAGTACTTC	CASRAGQGAREQYF
-	TRBV20-1	-	TRBJ2-5	TGCAGTGCTGCCATCGCGGAGACCCAGTACTTC	CSAAIAETQYF
-	TRBV5-1	-	TRBJ2-7	TGCGCCAGCAGCTTGGAGAGTACTTCCGAGCAGTACTTC	CASSLESTSEQYF
-	TRBV25-1	-	TRBJ1-2	TGTGCCAGCAGTGTCGGGACAACGGCCACCTATGGCTACACCTTC	CASSVGTTATYGYTF
TRBD1	TRBV29-1	-	TRBJ2-5	TGCAGCTTGGGACAGGGAAACCAAGAGACCCAGTACTTC	CSLGQGNQETQYF
TRBD2	TRBV11-2	-	TRBJ2-3	TGTGCCAGCAGAAGACTAGCGGACACAGATACGCAGTATTTT	CASRRLADTDTQYF
-	TRBV9	-	TRBJ2-1	TGTGCCAGCAGCGCCACTGGTGAGCAGTTCTTC	CASSATGEQFF
TRBD2	TRBV18	-	TRBJ2-1	TGTGCCAGCTCTACGGGACTAGCGTTTAGTAATGAGCAGTTCTTC	CASSTGLAFSNEQFF
-	TRBV28	-	TRBJ2-7	TGTGCCAGCAGTTATCACTTATCCTACGAGCAGTACTTC	CASSYHLSYEQYF
-	TRBV15	-	TRBJ2-7	TGTGCCACCAGCAGAGATCGAGGGTACGAGCAGTACTTC	CATSRDRGYEQYF
TRBD1	TRBV4-1	-	TRBJ2-1	TGCGCCAGCAGTCGGACCGGGACAGGGGGTTCCAATGAGCAGTTCTTC	CASSRTGTGGSNEQFF
-	TRBV5-1	-	TRBJ2-5	TGCGCCAGCAGCCTGGACCGACAATCGAGAGAGACCCAGTACTTC	CASSLDRQSRETQYF
-	TRBV19	-	TRBJ1-1	TGTGCCAGTACCCCACAGGTTTCGGACACTGAAGCTTTCTTT	CASTPQVSDTEAFF
-	TRBV29-1	-	TRBJ1-2	TGCAGCGGTGGACCTAAAACAGACAGCTATGGCTACACCTTC	CSGGPKTDSYGYTF
TRBD1	TRBV7-9	-	TRBJ2-7	TGTGCCAGCAGCCCCCCCGGGACAGGGACCTACGAGCAGTACTTC	CASSPPGTGTYEQYF
TRBD2	TRBV2	-	TRBJ2-7	TGTGCCAGCAGTTTGAGGGCTAGCGGTTCCTACGAGCAGTACTTC	CASSLRASGSYEQYF
-	TRBV2	-	TRBJ1-5	TGTGCCAGCAGTGTGGCACAGCCCCAGCATTTT	CASSVAQPQHF
TRBD2	TRBV19	-	TRBJ2-7	TGTGCCAGTAGTGCCCGGGACTACCCCTACGAGCAGTACTTC	CASSARDYPYEQYF
-	TRBV7-3	-	TRBJ2-2	TGTGCCAGCAGCTTACACGGGGTGCGGGCCGCCGGGGAGCTGTTTTTT	CASSLHGVRAAGELFF
TRBD2	TRBV30	-	TRBJ2-3	TGTGCCTGGACCTGGGGACTAGCGGGAGGGCCAGATACGCAGTATTTT	CAWTWGLAGGPDTQYF
TRBD1	TRBV19	-	TRBJ2-3	TGTGCCAGCCAGGACAGGGGAAGCACAGATACGCAGTATTTT	CASQDRGSTDTQYF
TRBD1	TRBV13	-	TRBJ1-5	TGTGCCAGCAGTCTCACCGGGACAGGGACTTTTAGCAATCAGCCCCAGCATTTT	CASSLTGTGTFSNQPQHF
-	TRBV27	-	TRBJ2-5	TGTGCCGTCCGGACCCTCACCGGGACTCAAGAGACCCAGTACTTC	CAVRTLTGTQETQYF
-	TRBV6-5	-	TRBJ2-5	TGTGCCAGCAGTTGGGGGGACTTCCAAGAGACCCAGTACTTC	CASSWGDFQETQYF
-	TRBV19	-	TRBJ2-7	TGTGCCAGTAGCACGCTCGGGACACTTAACTCCTACGAGCAGTACTTC	CASSTLGTLNSYEQYF
-	TRBV6-7	-	TRBJ2-1	TGTGCCAGCAGCAGGGGCAATGAGCAGTTCTTC	CASSRGNEQFF
TRBD2	TRBV7-3	-	TRBJ2-3	TGTGCCAGCAGCTCTTCCCTACTAGCGGGAAGCACAGATACGCAGTATTTT	CASSSSLLAGSTDTQYF
-	TRBV19	-	TRBJ2-1	TGTGCCAGTAGTGACAGGATGGTCGATGAGCAGTTCTTC	CASSDRMVDEQFF
TRBD2	TRBV6-5	-	TRBJ2-5	TGTGCCAGCCATCCCTTAGCGGGAGGCCAAGAGACCCAGTACTTC	CASHPLAGGQETQYF
TRBD1	TRBV18	-	TRBJ1-4	TGTGCCAGCTGTTCGGGACAGGGGGCGAGTAATGAAAAACTGTTTTTT	CASCSGQGASNEKLFF
-	TRBV28	-	TRBJ2-2	TGTGCCAGCAGTTTCACAGGGAACACCGGGGAGCTGTTTTTT	CASSFTGNTGELFF
TRBD2	TRBV28	once	TRBJ2-1	TGTGCCAGCATGAGGCAGGGCCATAGGACTAGCGGGAGGATTCTGTTCTTC	CASMRQGHRTSGRILFF
-	TRBV28	-	TRBJ1-1	TGTGCCAGCTCCCAAACAGGCAAGAACACTGAAGCTTTCTTT	CASSQTGKNTEAFF
-	TRBV6-5	-	TRBJ2-7	TGTGCCAGCAGACACGGGTCCTACGAGCAGTACTTC	CASRHGSYEQYF
TRBD1	TRBV6-6	-	TRBJ1-3	TGTGCCAGCAGATTCGACAGGGCCTCTGGAAACACCATATATTTT	CASRFDRASGNTIYF
-	TRBV2	-	TRBJ1-5	TGTGCCAGCAGTTCTCCCGTCGAGGGTGATCAGCCCCAGCATTTT	CASSSPVEGDQPQHF
-	TRBV29-1	-	TRBJ1-5	TGCAGCGTTGAAGCGGGGTACAATCAGCCCCAGCATTTT	CSVEAGYNQPQHF
-	TRBV15	-	TRBJ2-7	TGTGCCACCAGCCAAGGGGTCTACGAGCAGTACTTC	CATSQGVYEQYF
TRBD2	TRBV5-4	-	TRBJ2-1	TGTGCCAGCAGCCGGACAATGACTAGCGGGAGTTACAATGAGCAGTTCTTC	CASSRTMTSGSYNEQFF
-	TRBV9	-	TRBJ1-2	TGTGCCAGCAGCGTAGAGGTGCGGCCTCGAGGGATACGCTACACCTTC	CASSVEVRPRGIRYTF
-	TRBV4-1	-	TRBJ2-7	TGCGCCAGCAGCCAGGGCCACAGTAGCTCCTACGAGCAGTACTTC	CASSQGHSSSYEQYF
-	TRBV6-1	once	TRBJ2-2	TGTGCCAGCGGGGCAGAGGTTAACACCGGGGAGCTGTTTTTT	CASGAEVNTGELFF